Each of the 21 T cell receptor beta chains below was sequenced from the same sample in a study of response to subunit inactivated influenza vaccine. Using its own MiXCR run on the RT-PCR reads, TCRdb lists one record per CDR3 protein. The table has 300,000 to 350,000 distinct CDR3 sequences, around 22% seen once. The sequenced sample was PBMCs from blood, obtained roughly 20 months after vaccination. Receptor source: a man between 50 and 70 years old who received an inactivated influenza vaccine.

The V gene is TRBV20-1, the J gene TRBJ2-1, with 8 bases identical to TRBD2. This CDR3 region has 16 residues. Looked up from germline, CDR1 is DFQATT and CDR2 is SNEGSKA (reference sequence). V gave up 0 bases and J gave up 5 bases; unmatched junction bases: 9. CDR3 loop: CSAREESLADNNEQFF. As DNA, the CDR3 is TGCAGTGCTAGAGAGGAGTCACTAGCGGACAACAATGAGCAGTTCTTC.

There are a few counts of this clonotype. This rearrangement joins TRBV18 to TRBJ1-1; D uncertain. Trimming left V 6 bases short and J 0 bases short, with 20 bases between. The CDR3 consists of 17 residues. Germline V gene lookup returns CDR1 KGHSH and CDR2 LQKENI. The CDR3 loop is CASSFGPPGSLNTEAFF. In DNA, the CDR3 is TGTGCCAGCTCCTTTGGACCTCCCGGGTCTCTGAACACTGAAGCTTTCTTT.

V usage is TRBV7-2 and J usage is TRBJ2-7, with 8 bases that match TRBD1. Germline CDR1 reads SGHTA; CDR2 reads FQGNSA. Losses at the gene ends were 5 bases for V and 1 base for J; bases not matched to a gene: 10. This CDR3 has 16 amino acids. In nucleotides, the CDR3 is TGTGCCAGCAGCACCTCGCCTTGGACAGGGTCCTACGAGCAGTACTTC. It codes for CASSTSPWTGSYEQYF. The full variable domain, completed using reference TRBV7-2 and TRBJ2-7, is GAGVSQSPSNKVTEKGKDVELRCDPISGHTALYWYRQSLGQGLEFLIYFQGNSAPDKSGLPSDRFSAERTGGSVSTLTIQRTQQEDSAVYLCASSTSPWTGSYEQYFGPGTRLTVT.

This clonotype was seen more than once but under ten times. The rearrangement uses TRBV27 and TRBJ2-1, with 7 positions matching TRBD2. V lost 3 bases and J lost 5; bases outside the gene matches: 7. This CDR3 comprises 15 residues. Germline-derived CDR1 and CDR2 are MNHEY and SMNVEV (reference sequence). The CDR3 here is CASSFGGSPHNEQFF. Written as DNA, the CDR3 is TGTGCCAGCAGTTTCGGCGGGAGCCCCCACAATGAGCAGTTCTTC.

This clonotype was recorded many times. The J gene is TRBJ1-4, the V gene TRBV5-1, with D perhaps matching TRBD1 (5 bases). V was clipped by 3 bases and J by 1 base, with 7 bases between them. CDR1 and CDR2 from the germline V gene are SGHRS and YFSETQ. This CDR3 has 14 residues. The DNA of the CDR3 is TGCGCCAGCAGCTCGAGGGGAACTAATGAAAAACTGTTTTTT. Encoded protein: CASSSRGTNEKLFF.

This sequence joins TRBV29-1 and TRBJ2-2; D remains unclear. From germline, CDR1 is SQVTM and CDR2 ANQGSEA. The CDR3 runs 10 residues. With 6 bases removed from V and 5 bases from J, the gap between germline ends came to 4 bases. The CDR3 is CSVKTGELFF. The CDR3 bases are TGCAGCGTGAAGACCGGGGAGCTGTTTTTT.

This clonotype came up many times. The gene calls are TRBV20-1 and TRBJ1-1, with D hard to call. Between the trimmed V and J ends, which lost 3 bases and 3 bases, there was a span of 14 bases. Germline loops: CDR1 DFQATT, CDR2 SNEGSKA (reference sequence). There are 14 residues in the CDR3. The CDR3 bases are TGCAGTGCTAGGTCCGGCAGGTTGCACACTGAAGCTTTCTTT. Amino acids: CSARSGRLHTEAFF.

The gene calls are TRBV12-3 or TRBV12-4 and TRBJ2-5, with D possibly called TRBD1 or TRBD2 (5 bases each). Trimming took off 5 bases at V and 5 bases at J, with 18 bases between the two ends. This CDR3 is 15 amino acids long. DNA of the CDR3: TGTGCCAGCAGTGCGGGCAGGGTCCCCCAGGAGACCCAGTACTTC. It codes for CASSAGRVPQETQYF.

The gene calls are TRBV7-6 and TRBJ2-2, with D possibly being TRBD1 (5 bases). CDR1 SGHVS and CDR2 FNYEAQ come from the germline V gene. The CDR3 loop spans 15 amino acids. V lost 2 bases, J lost 0 bases, and 7 bases lay in between. CDR3 coding DNA: TGTGCCAGCAGCTTACCAGGGCCGAACACCGGGGAGCTGTTTTTT. Translating it yields CASSLPGPNTGELFF.

This clonotype was observed a handful of times. This chain connects TRBV27 to TRBJ1-1, with D hard to call. Trimming cost V 6 bases and J 1 base, with 15 bases left between them. The CDR3 runs to 15 residues. Per the germline V gene, CDR1 is MNHEY and CDR2 is SMNVEV (reference sequence). CDR3 sequence reads: CASRLVGHSNTEAFF. Written as DNA, the CDR3 is TGTGCCAGCAGGCTTGTAGGGCACTCGAACACTGAAGCTTTCTTT.

This clonotype has just a few counts. This chain joins TRBV2 and TRBJ2-1, with 12 bases identical to TRBD2. V lost 5 bases, J lost 0 bases, and 2 bases stayed unmatched. CDR1 is SNHLY, CDR2 FYNNEI, per germline. The CDR3 consists of 16 residues. The chain's CDR3 is CASSRLAGASYNEQFF. CDR3 DNA: TGTGCCAGCAGTCGACTAGCGGGGGCCTCCTACAATGAGCAGTTCTTC.

This clonotype was seen a handful of times. The rearrangement joins TRBV20-1 to TRBJ1-1; the match to TRBD1 covers 7 bases. V was clipped by 3 bases and J by 0 bases; unmatched bases: 7. This CDR3 has 15 residues. CDR1 and CDR2 (germline): DFQATT, SNEGSKA (reference sequence). The chain's CDR3 is CSARLSGQMNTEAFF. The CDR3 DNA reads as TGCAGTGCTAGGCTCTCGGGACAGATGAACACTGAAGCTTTCTTT.

V gene TRBV20-1 combines with J gene TRBJ2-2, with TRBD1 as a possible D gene (5 bases). Germline CDR1 and CDR2: DFQATT and SNEGSKA (reference sequence). Trimming shortened V by 3 bases and J by 4 bases, and 6 bases separated the two germline ends. The CDR3 consists of 12 residues. The DNA for the CDR3 is TGCAGTGCTAGTCAGGGCACCGGGGAGCTGTTTTTT. Translated, it gives CSASQGTGELFF.

This clonotype was seen a few times. The chain couples TRBV20-1 to TRBJ2-7, with 9 nucleotides matching TRBD1. This CDR3 spans 18 amino acids. V was clipped by 7 bases and J by 3 bases; unmatched bases: 22. Germline V gives CDR1 DFQATT, CDR2 SNEGSKA (reference sequence). CDR3 residues: CSDINRDRDVGPIYEQYF. The DNA of the CDR3 is TGCAGTGACATTAACCGGGACAGGGACGTGGGACCTATCTACGAGCAGTACTTC.

This clonotype was detected only a few times. The chain employs TRBV10-2 and TRBJ1-2; weak D call: TRBD1 (6 bases). In germline, CDR1 is WSHSY, CDR2 SAAADI. Trimming cost V 3 bases and J 7 bases, with 15 bases left between them. The CDR3 covers 14 residues. This chain's CDR3 is CASSESLGGGGYTF. The CDR3 nucleotides read TGCGCCAGCAGTGAAAGTCTAGGGGGAGGTGGCTACACCTTC.

This clonotype was picked up one time. One junction end does not reproduce the germline sequence, and a read error may be involved. The chain joins TRBV12-3 or TRBV12-4 to TRBJ1-1; a weak D match, TRBD1 (6 bases). CDR3 length equals 13 residues. CDR3: CASRQGFNTESFF. The CDR3 nucleotides read TGTGCCAGCAGACAGGGTTTTAACACTGAATCTTTCTTT.

The chain uses TRBV18 and TRBJ2-1, with D unclear. V dropped 3 bases and J dropped 2 bases, with 8 bases sitting between them. The CDR3 sequence is 14 residues long. The germline V gene encodes CDR1 KGHSH and CDR2 LQKENI. The DNA of the CDR3 is TGTGCCAGCTCACCGACGGGCCCCTACAATGAGCAGTTCTTC. Translating gives CASSPTGPYNEQFF.

The chain uses TRBV5-5 and TRBJ1-6, with TRBD1 matching over 7 bases. Germline loops: CDR1 SGHKS, CDR2 YYEKEE (reference sequence). The CDR3 loop spans 15 amino acids. V trimming: 4 bases; J trimming: 5 bases; junction bases outside the gene matches: 6. In DNA form, the CDR3 reads TGTGCCAGCAGCGGCGGGACAGCAAATAATTCACCCCTCCACTTT. As protein: CASSGGTANNSPLHF.

Ten or more counts support this clonotype. This sequence joins TRBV12-3 or TRBV12-4 and TRBJ1-1, with D uncertain. The CDR3 loop spans 12 amino acids. Trimming left V 3 bases short and J 1 base short, with 3 bases between. The CDR3 here is CASSFWNTEAFF. In nucleotides, the CDR3 is TGTGCCAGCAGTTTTTGGAACACTGAAGCTTTCTTT.

The rearrangement links TRBV20-1 to TRBJ2-1; the match to TRBD2 covers 11 bases. V lost 6 bases, J lost 12 bases, and 13 bases stayed unmatched. Germline V CDR1 and CDR2: DFQATT, SNEGSKA (reference sequence). This CDR3 is 14 amino acids long. CDR3 sequence: CSALAGGRRSGQFF. CDR3 nucleotides: TGCAGTGCGCTAGCGGGAGGTCGGAGGAGTGGGCAGTTCTTC.

The genes are TRBV4-3 and TRBJ1-1; D is possibly TRBD1 (6 bases). This CDR3 contains 16 residues. V lost 0 bases and J lost 5, with 16 bases in between. CDR1 is LGHNA, CDR2 YSLEER, per germline. The CDR3 sequence: CASSQDWTEGRTEAFF. The CDR3 region has the DNA TGCGCCAGCAGCCAAGATTGGACAGAAGGGAGAACTGAAGCTTTCTTT.